One sample yielded the 17 T cell receptor beta chains listed below, sequenced in a study of blood T cell repertoires in COVID-19. This table comes from immunoSEQ multiplex PCR, and its TCRdb copy is limited to in-frame clones, with some not included. The sample lists about 240,000 clones, around 90% occurring once. Sequenced: peripheral blood. The receptors shown here come from a man aged 60 to 69 who had recovered from COVID-19.

The J gene is TRBJ1-5, the V gene TRBV6-1; TRBD1 is a possible D gene (6 bases). Trimming removed 2 bases at V and 0 bases at J, with 17 bases between. The CDR3 length is 18 residues. Germline-derived CDR1 and CDR2 are MNHNS and SASEGT. Written as DNA, the CDR3 is TGTGCCAGCAGTGAAAGGGGGTCGGGGACATATAGCAATCAGCCCCAGCATTTT. Amino acids: CASSERGSGTYSNQPQHF.

This sequence joins TRBV27 and TRBJ1-3, with D perhaps matching TRBD1 (6 bases). CDR1 and CDR2 from the germline V gene are MNHEY and SMNVEV (reference sequence). The CDR3 consists of 17 residues. The V end was cut by 4 bases, the J end by 0 bases, with 16 bases between. As DNA, the CDR3 is TGTGCCAGCAGTTCCGGGACATCCCCGGCCTCTGGAAACACCATATATTTT. Translating gives CASSSGTSPASGNTIYF.

This chain links TRBV27 with TRBJ2-7; D might be TRBD1 (5 bases). The ends were cut back, 8 bases at V and 5 bases at J, with 16 bases in the middle. From germline, CDR1 is MNHEY and CDR2 SMNVEV (reference sequence). CDR3 size: 13 residues. The CDR3 region has the DNA TGTGCCAGCTCATTTCAGGGTTCCCACGAGCAGTACGTC. As protein: CASSFQGSHEQYV.

CDR3 amino acids: CASSPDTGSYGYTF. The DNA for the CDR3 is TGCGCCAGCAGCCCGGATACAGGGTCCTATGGCTACACCTTC. The V gene is TRBV5-1, the J gene TRBJ1-2; perhaps TRBD1 as D (6 bases). The CDR3 spans 14 residues. CDR1 is SGHRS and CDR2 is YFSETQ in the germline V gene. With 4 bases removed from V and 4 bases from J, the gap between germline ends came to 14 bases.

This sequence joins TRBV9 and TRBJ2-2, with 9 nucleotides matching TRBD2. V trimming: 2 bases; J trimming: 2 bases; junction bases outside the gene matches: 7. The CDR3 extends over 17 amino acids. From germline, CDR1 is SGDLS and CDR2 YYNGEE. CDR3 sequence reads: CASSVVSTSGNTGELFF. For the CDR3, the DNA is TGTGCCAGCAGCGTCGTATCGACTAGCGGCAACACCGGGGAGCTGTTTTTT.

The chain is built from TRBV6-6 and TRBJ2-7; TRBD2 agrees at 9 bases. CDR1 is MNHNY and CDR2 is SVGAGI in the germline V gene (reference sequence). With V trimmed by 6 bases and J by 9 bases, 12 bases remained unmatched. The CDR3 covers 14 residues. In DNA, the CDR3 is TGTGCCAGCAGCTTAGCGGGGGTGAATATTTTGCAGTACGTC. Protein: CASSLAGVNILQYV.

The chain combines TRBV27 with TRBJ1-4; tentative D call: TRBD1 (5 bases). CDR3 length: 15 amino acids. Germline V CDR1 and CDR2: MNHEY, SMNVEV (reference sequence). Trimming shortened V by 2 bases and J by 4 bases, and 11 bases separated the two germline ends. This CDR3 reads CASSLKGRINEKLFF. CDR3 sequence (DNA): TGTGCCAGCAGTTTAAAGGGGAGGATTAATGAAAAACTGTTTTTT.

The J gene is TRBJ2-2, the V gene TRBV4-2; 9 nucleotides agree with TRBD1. The CDR3 consists of 16 residues. With V trimmed by 7 bases and J by 0 bases, 6 bases remained unmatched. The germline V gene encodes CDR1 LGHNA and CDR2 YNFKEQ. This CDR3 is CASTIRQGANTGELFF. The CDR3 coding sequence is TGTGCCAGCACTATAAGACAGGGGGCGAACACCGGGGAGCTGTTTTTT.

The rearrangement joins TRBV24-1 to TRBJ2-2, with D maybe TRBD2 (6 bases). The CDR3 is 15 residues long. V lost 4 bases and J 4 bases, leaving 12 bases between the germline ends. The germline gives CDR1 KGHDR, CDR2 SFDVKD. Written as DNA, the CDR3 is TGTGCCACCAGTGACCACCGGAGGGCCACCGGGGAGCTGTTTTTT. This translates into CATSDHRRATGELFF.

This rearrangement joins TRBV25-1 to TRBJ2-5; TRBD2 aligns across 10 bases. The J segment lost 5 bases and the V segment lost 1 base, leaving 7 bases of the junction unmatched. The length of the CDR3 is 16 residues. The germline gives CDR1 MGHDK, CDR2 SYGVNS. CDR3 coding DNA: TGTGCCAGCAGTGAATTGATTAGCGGGGGGCGGGAGACCCAGTACTTC. This codes for CASSELISGGRETQYF.

This sequence joins TRBV3-1 (or the pseudogene TRBV3-2) and TRBJ2-1, with no clear D. Trimming pared 6 bases from V and 3 bases from J, leaving 9 bases between. The CDR3 spans 13 residues. CDR1 LGHDT and CDR2 YNNKEL come from the germline V gene (reference sequence). CDR3 in amino acids: CASRGPVYNEQFF. The CDR3 DNA is TGTGCCAGCAGGGGCCCAGTCTACAATGAGCAGTTCTTC.

The sample holds one count of this clone. The chain employs TRBV6-5 and TRBJ2-7; D uncertain. Germline V gives CDR1 MNHEY, CDR2 SVGAGI. CDR3 length: 12 residues. The germline V and J ends were trimmed by 4 bases and 3 bases, with 7 bases remaining between them. CDR3 sequence (DNA): TGTGCCAGCAGTTCTTTATACTACGAGCAGTACTTC. The encoded protein is CASSSLYYEQYF.

In DNA form, the CDR3 reads TGTGCCAGCAGTCGAACCGGGACAGGGTACTACGAGCAGTACTTC. This translates into CASSRTGTGYYEQYF. V is TRBV6-5 and J is TRBJ2-7; 9 positions agree with TRBD1. This CDR3 contains 15 residues. The germline gives CDR1 MNHEY, CDR2 SVGAGI. Trimming at V came to 5 bases and at J to 3 bases, leaving 8 bases not matched to a gene.

The chain combines TRBV5-8 with TRBJ1-4; unclear D gene. CDR1 and CDR2 from the germline V gene are SGHTS and YDEGEE. The CDR3 spans 15 residues. Trimming removed 3 bases from V and 4 bases from J, with 13 bases in between. The CDR3 region is CASSSKRDFNEKLFF. The CDR3 DNA follows: TGTGCCAGCAGCTCCAAGAGAGACTTTAATGAAAAACTGTTTTTT.

This clone was detected only a few times. As DNA, the CDR3 is TGTGCCAGCAGCTACGGACAGGGAGAGGGTGATACGCAGTATTTT. Amino acids: CASSYGQGEGDTQYF. The chain couples TRBV7-9 to TRBJ2-3; 8 bases agree with TRBD1. Germline CDR1 reads SEHNR; CDR2 reads FQNEAQ (reference sequence). The ends lost 4 bases at V and 6 bases at J; junction bases unmatched: 9. The CDR3 has 15 residues.

This clone has just one count. This chain links TRBV5-1 with TRBJ2-1; TRBD2 matches at 11 bases. Germline values: CDR1 SGHRS, CDR2 YFSETQ. The CDR3 has 16 amino acids. Germline trimming cut 2 bases from V and 5 bases from J; bases unmatched to any gene: 6. DNA for the CDR3: TGCGCCAGCAGCTTTATAGCGGGGGGGAGGCACAATGAGCAGTTCTTC. It specifies CASSFIAGGRHNEQFF.

The V call is TRBV5-4, the J call TRBJ2-3; tentatively, D is TRBD2 (6 bases). V was cut by 4 bases and J by 3 bases, with 18 bases left in between. CDR3 length: 16 residues. CDR1 is SGHNT and CDR2 is YYREEE in the germline V gene (reference sequence). The chain's CDR3 is CASSTPRGGITDTQYF. The CDR3 nucleotides are TGTGCCAGCAGCACCCCCCGCGGCGGGATTACAGATACGCAGTATTTT.